This TCR beta chain was recorded in a study of T cell responses to AZD1222 COVID-19 vaccine. Clones were sequenced by immunoSEQ multiplex PCR, and TCRdb holds only the in-frame ones, with some missing. The sample contains 70,000 to 95,000 clones, about 89% of which appear only once. CDR3 length equals 14 residues. Looked up from germline, CDR1 is SGHAT and CDR2 is FQNNGV. V shed 5 bases and J 3 bases; nucleotides not matched to a gene: 6. The receptor was isolated from an adult who received the AZD1222 COVID-19 vaccine. The chain recombines TRBV11-2 with TRBJ1-2; 7 nucleotides line up with TRBD1. Sequences were derived from peripheral blood, sampled 28 days after the second AZD1222 dose. The CDR3: CASSPRQGHYGYTF. The CDR3, as DNA: TGTGCCAGCAGCCCTCGACAGGGACACTATGGCTACACCTTC.